This TCR beta chain was profiled in a study of blood T cell repertoires in COVID-19. Study as a whole: Samples taken during acute and convalescent COVID-19 were collected in the United States, Italy and Spain. Sources were T cells, B-cell-depleted T cells, or PBMCs; the material itself was cDNA or gDNA.

Authors' processing steps: Amplifying reference gene primers gave estimates of nucleated cell counts. Libraries were prepared by immunoSEQ multiplex PCR; TCRdb keeps only in-frame clonotypes and omits some of them. The V and J calls and clone size come from that table; D and trimming were worked out from the DNA. The table shows under 250,000 clones, with roughly 85% occurring only once. This clone was seen once. CDR1 is MNHEY and CDR2 is SVGAGI in the germline V gene. The CDR3 sequence is 14 residues long. V trimming: 0 bases; J trimming: 4 bases; junction bases outside the gene matches: 1. What was sequenced was peripheral blood. The chain uses TRBV6-5 and TRBJ1-1; 8 nucleotides match TRBD1. The clonotype was recovered from a man aged 45-65 years who had recovered from COVID-19. CDR3 DNA: TGTGCCAGCAGTTACTCGCAGGGGGCCACTGAAGCTTTCTTT. Residues: CASSYSQGATEAFF.